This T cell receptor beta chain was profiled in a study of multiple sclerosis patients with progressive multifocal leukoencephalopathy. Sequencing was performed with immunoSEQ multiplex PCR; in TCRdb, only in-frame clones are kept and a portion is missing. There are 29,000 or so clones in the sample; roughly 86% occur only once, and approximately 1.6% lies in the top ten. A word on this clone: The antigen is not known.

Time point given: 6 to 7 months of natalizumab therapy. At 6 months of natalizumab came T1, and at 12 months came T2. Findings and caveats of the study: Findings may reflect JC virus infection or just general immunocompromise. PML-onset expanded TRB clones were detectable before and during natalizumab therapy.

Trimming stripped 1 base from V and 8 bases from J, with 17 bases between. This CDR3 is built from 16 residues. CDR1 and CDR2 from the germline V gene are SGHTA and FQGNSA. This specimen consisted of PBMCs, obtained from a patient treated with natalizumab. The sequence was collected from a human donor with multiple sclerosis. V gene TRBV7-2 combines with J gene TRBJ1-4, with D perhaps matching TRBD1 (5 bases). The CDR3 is CASSLVSRASGEKLFF. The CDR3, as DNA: TGTGCCAGCAGCTTAGTCTCCAGGGCCAGTGGAGAAAAACTGTTTTTT.